What follows are 10 T cell receptor beta chains derived from one specimen sequenced in a study of blood T cells in healthy people across ages. The use of a sample-barcoded 5' primer and a J-beta primer mix characterized a second PCR of 7 to 11 cycles. TCRdb re-called the 5' RACE reads with MiXCR, one entry per CDR3 protein. The sample holds about 720,000 distinct CDR3 sequences, 25% seen once. The sample also formed part of further work on T cells of mothers and their children.

Sequenced: blood. The receptors originated from a boy younger than 18 in good health.

The V call is TRBV18, the J call TRBJ2-5, with no clear D. V was clipped by 2 bases and J by 5 bases, with 18 bases between them. This CDR3 comprises 16 residues. CDR1 KGHSH and CDR2 LQKENI come from the germline V gene. The CDR3 coding sequence is TGTGCCAGCTCACCAGTAGACCCCACATTACTGGAGACCCAGTACTTC. Translation: CASSPVDPTLLETQYF.

This clonotype was detected once. The chain joins TRBV6-1 to TRBJ2-5; D tentatively fits TRBD1 or TRBD2 (5 bases each). Germline V lookup: CDR1 MNHNS, CDR2 SASEGT. Trimming stripped 6 bases from V and 1 base from J, with 15 bases between. This CDR3 region has 15 residues. Here the CDR3 reads CASRAEPGPQETQYF. The DNA for the CDR3 is TGTGCCAGCAGGGCGGAACCGGGACCCCAAGAGACCCAGTACTTC.

The table lists this clonotype with a few counts. This chain joins TRBV2 and TRBJ2-2; 10 bases agree with TRBD2. Per germline, CDR1 SNHLY and CDR2 FYNNEI. The CDR3 spans 17 residues. Germline trimming cut 5 bases from V and 3 bases from J; bases unmatched to any gene: 9. The CDR3 coding sequence is TGTGCCAGCAGTTCAGGTCTAGCGGGGGCGCACACCGGGGAGCTGTTTTTT. Its protein product is CASSSGLAGAHTGELFF.

The table lists this clonotype with a few counts. The chain joins TRBV12-3 or TRBV12-4 to TRBJ2-7; D unresolved. The CDR3 is 12 residues long. V was pared by 2 bases and J by 3 bases, with 5 bases between. In DNA, the CDR3 is TGTGCCAGCAGTTTACAGAACTACGAGCAGTACTTC. It yields the protein CASSLQNYEQYF.

This clonotype was counted only a few times. The chain joins TRBV4-2 to TRBJ2-3; 15 bases line up with TRBD2. The germline V gene has CDR1 LGHNA and CDR2 YNFKEQ. Trimming took 4 bases from V and 5 from J; bases not matched to a gene: 4. The CDR3 spans 16 residues. The CDR3 region is CASSPGLAGGGDTQYF. In DNA form, the CDR3 reads TGTGCCAGCAGCCCTGGACTAGCGGGAGGGGGAGATACGCAGTATTTT.

The chain recombines TRBV29-1 with TRBJ1-2, with unresolved D. The CDR3 contains 13 residues. V dropped 6 bases and J dropped 3 bases, with 14 bases sitting between them. In germline, CDR1 is SQVTM, CDR2 ANQGSEA. CDR3 bases: TGCAGCGTGTCCACCGCCTTGGACTATGGCTACACCTTC. Its protein product is CSVSTALDYGYTF. The variable domain in full, completed from reference TRBV29-1 and TRBJ1-2, reads SAVISQKPSRDICQRGTSLTIQCQVDSQVTMMFWYRQQPGQSLTLIATANQGSEATYESGFVIDKFPISRPNLTFSTLTVSNMSPEDSSIYLCSVSTALDYGYTFGSGTRLTVV.

The V gene is TRBV12-3 or TRBV12-4, the J gene TRBJ2-1; D not resolved. V was pared by 3 bases and J by 1 base, with 7 bases between. The CDR3 is 14 residues long. As DNA, the CDR3 is TGTGCCAGCAGTTTCGACGGTTCCTACAATGAGCAGTTCTTC. Translating it yields CASSFDGSYNEQFF.

This clonotype showed up just a few times. The chain links TRBV14 to TRBJ2-5; 7 bases fit TRBD2. Per the germline V gene, CDR1 is SGHDN and CDR2 is FVKESK. The CDR3 is 17 residues long. The junction had 13 bases not matched to a gene; V was cut back by 1 base and J by 5 bases. The CDR3 loop reads CASSQALFGGSLETQYF. CDR3 nucleotide sequence: TGTGCCAGCAGCCAAGCCCTCTTTGGCGGGAGTTTGGAGACCCAGTACTTC.

V and J are TRBV29-1 and TRBJ2-1; TRBD2 aligns across 12 bases. The V and J ends lost 1 base and 5 bases, in that order; junction bases with no gene match: 6. The CDR3 covers 16 residues. Per the germline V gene, CDR1 is SQVTM and CDR2 is ANQGSEA. This CDR3 is CSVEALASGRDNEQFF. DNA for the CDR3: TGCAGCGTTGAAGCCCTTGCTAGCGGGAGGGACAATGAGCAGTTCTTC.

The chain recombines TRBV4-2 with TRBJ2-3; D is possibly TRBD1 (6 bases). The CDR3 runs to 16 residues. Germline CDR1 LGHNA, CDR2 YNFKEQ. V lost 1 base and J 5 bases, leaving 16 bases between the germline ends. In nucleotides, the CDR3 is TGTGCCAGCAGCCAAGTCTTGAACAGGGAAGGAGATACGCAGTATTTT. Translation gives CASSQVLNREGDTQYF.